Listed below are T cell receptor beta chains from one sample, sequenced in a study of CD8+CD57+ T cells in acquired aplastic anemia. Each CDR3 protein is one row after TCRdb ran MiXCR on the reads. The table has under 250,000 distinct CDR3 sequences, roughly 60% seen once. Sequencing was carried out using sorted CD4+, CD8+, or CD8+CD57+ T cells (not recorded which) from PBMCs. The receptors derive from a human donor with aplastic anemia. Both conserved end residues are part of each CDR3. A D gene is named only where the DNA matches it firmly. The size of a clone is reported for some rows only, either as once, few or many, or as a class for expanded clones.

j_call	clone_size	v_call	d_call	cdr3_nt	cdr3_aa
TRBJ2-7	-	TRBV7-9	-	TGTGCCAGCAGCGTAAATCAGGGGGAGCAGTACTTC	CASSVNQGEQYF
TRBJ2-1	many	TRBV29-1	-	TGCAGCGCGCAGGGGGGGGCCGCGGGTGAGCAGTTCTTC	CSAQGGAAGEQFF
TRBJ1-3	once	TRBV7-6	-	TGTGCCAGCACCCCGCGGAACGGAAACACCATATATTTT	CASTPRNGNTIYF
TRBJ1-2	few	TRBV7-8	TRBD1	TGTGCCAGCAGCTTACGGGGACAGGGTATCGATCCTAACTATGGCTACACCTTC	CASSLRGQGIDPNYGYTF
TRBJ2-6	-	TRBV2	-	TGTGCCAGCAGTTACGCCACGGGGACTGGGGCCAACGTCCTGACTTTC	CASSYATGTGANVLTF
TRBJ1-2	-	TRBV2	-	TGTGCCAGCAGTCCCGGAGGCGCCTATGGCTACACCTTC	CASSPGGAYGYTF
TRBJ2-3	-	TRBV5-1	TRBD2	TGCGCCAGCAGCATAGCGGGGGGAGGCACAGATACGCAGTATTTT	CASSIAGGGTDTQYF
TRBJ1-2	many	TRBV27	-	TGTGCCAGCGCGTTGAGGGGGAACTATGGCTACACCTTC	CASALRGNYGYTF
TRBJ1-5	-	TRBV9	-	TGTGCCAGCAGTTTACGGACTGAGTATAGCAATCAGCCCCAGCATTTT	CASSLRTEYSNQPQHF
TRBJ2-6	few	TRBV7-9	-	TGTGCCAGCAGCTTAGAGAATGGAGGGGCAGGGGCCAACGTCCTGACTTTC	CASSLENGGAGANVLTF
TRBJ2-7	few	TRBV10-1	-	TGCGCCAGCAGTGAGTCATCTAGCGAGCAGTACTTC	CASSESSSEQYF
TRBJ1-1	-	TRBV5-1	-	TGCGCCAGCAGCTCGTGGGGCGGGCAGAACACTGAAGCTTTCTTT	CASSSWGGQNTEAFF
TRBJ2-7	-	TRBV19	TRBD1	TGTGCCAGTAGTACGACAGGGTCGGGCGACGAGCAGTACTTC	CASSTTGSGDEQYF
TRBJ1-4	-	TRBV2	-	TGTGCCAGCGGCGGGACATCGGGTGAAAAGCTGTTTTTT	CASGGTSGEKLFF
TRBJ2-7	-	TRBV19	TRBD1	TGTGCCAGTCGACGGACAGGGGACTACGAGCAGTACTTC	CASRRTGDYEQYF
TRBJ1-1	-	TRBV2	-	TGTGCCAGAGGCCAGGGGATGAACACTGAAGCTTTCTTT	CARGQGMNTEAFF
TRBJ1-4	-	TRBV15	-	TGTGCCACCAGCGGATCGACGCGACCTAATGAAAAACTGTTTTTT	CATSGSTRPNEKLFF
TRBJ2-5	-	TRBV10-3	TRBD2	TGTGCCGAATTTGGCGGACTAGCGCTATGGGGCGGGGAGACCCAGTACTTC	CAEFGGLALWGGETQYF
TRBJ2-1	many	TRBV9	TRBD2	TGTGCCAGCAGCGTAGGGGGACTAGCGGGCCATGAGCAGTTCTTC	CASSVGGLAGHEQFF
TRBJ1-2	many	TRBV19	-	TGTGCCAGTAGTATAGAAGGCCAGGGCTACTATGGCTACACCTTC	CASSIEGQGYYGYTF
TRBJ1-1	-	TRBV25-1	-	TGTGCCAGCAGTGAATGGGCGGCGGTCGAAGCTTTCTTT	CASSEWAAVEAFF
TRBJ1-5	-	TRBV2	-	TGTGCCAGCAGTGACCCGACAGGTCGGCGCCAGCCCCAGCATTTT	CASSDPTGRRQPQHF
TRBJ2-1	many	TRBV7-9	TRBD1	TGTGCCAGCAGCTCCCGGGACAGGGGCAATGAGCAGTTCTTC	CASSSRDRGNEQFF
TRBJ2-7	-	TRBV29-1	TRBD1	TGCAGCGTTGCAGGGGGCGGGTCCTACGAGCAGTACTTC	CSVAGGGSYEQYF
TRBJ2-5	-	TRBV24-1	-	TGTGCCACCAGTGATCCTACCCCGGAGAGGGAGACCCAGTACTTC	CATSDPTPERETQYF
TRBJ2-7	-	TRBV11-3	TRBD1	TGTGCCAGCAGCTCCCGGACAGGTATAGCCTACGAGCAGTACTTT	CASSSRTGIAYEQYF
TRBJ2-1	many	TRBV7-3	-	TGTGCCAGCAGCTTATATTATCCGGGCCCCCTACCTCACAATGAGCAGTTCTTC	CASSLYYPGPLPHNEQFF
TRBJ2-2	-	TRBV29-1	-	TGCAGCGTGGCCCTAGGGGGGGAGCTGTTTTTT	CSVALGGELFF
TRBJ1-1	-	TRBV7-8	-	TGTGCCAGCAGCTTAGACGGGCGGGGTGAAGCTTTCTTT	CASSLDGRGEAFF
TRBJ2-7	-	TRBV10-1	-	TGCGCCAGCAGTGAGTATTATTGTTTAGGGGGACGGTGTTACGAGCAGTACTTC	CASSEYYCLGGRCYEQYF
TRBJ2-7	once	TRBV20-1	TRBD1	TGCAGTGCGCCGGGACAGTTGACCTACGAGCAGTACTTC	CSAPGQLTYEQYF
TRBJ2-3	-	TRBV20-1	-	TGCAGTGTTAGTACCCCCCGGGCGGTCACAGATACGCAGTATTTT	CSVSTPRAVTDTQYF
TRBJ2-5	-	TRBV9	-	TGTGCCAGCAGCGTAGACGGAGGGGGATGGCGAGGAGAGACCCAGTACTTC	CASSVDGGGWRGETQYF
TRBJ2-7	-	TRBV7-9	-	TGTGCCAGCAGCTTAGAACAGCCTTCCTACGAGCAGTACTTC	CASSLEQPSYEQYF
TRBJ2-1	many	TRBV10-1	-	TGCGCCAGCAGTGTGGAGCGGGACAGCAATGAGCAGTTCTTC	CASSVERDSNEQFF
TRBJ2-5	few	TRBV7-9	-	TGTGCCAGCAGCTTAGCGGGGCTTGAGACCCAGTACTTC	CASSLAGLETQYF
TRBJ2-3	-	TRBV7-8	TRBD1	TGTGCCAGCAGCGGCCCGACAGGGAGCACAGATACGCAGTATTTT	CASSGPTGSTDTQYF
TRBJ1-6	once	TRBV2	-	TGTGCCAGCCAAGGACGGGAATCATTCTATAATTCACCCCTCCACTTT	CASQGRESFYNSPLHF
TRBJ2-2	-	TRBV5-1	-	TGCGCCAGCAGCTTGGGGTCTGGGTTCGGGGAGCTGTTTTTT	CASSLGSGFGELFF
TRBJ1-1	many	TRBV5-8	-	TGTGCCAGCAGCTTGGTGGTAGGGAATACTGAAGCTTTCTTT	CASSLVVGNTEAFF
TRBJ1-4	-	TRBV7-6	-	TGTGCCAGCAGCTTAAGCCGGGACACGGAATATGTCCCAAAACTGTTTTTT	CASSLSRDTEYVPKLFF
TRBJ2-7	-	TRBV15	TRBD1	TGTGCCACCAGCAGAGCACAGGGGTTCAAGCAGTACTTC	CATSRAQGFKQYF
TRBJ1-6	-	TRBV20-1	TRBD1	TGCAGTGCTAGGCCCGACAGGGCCAATTCACCCCTCCACTTT	CSARPDRANSPLHF
TRBJ1-2	-	TRBV14	-	TGTGCCAGCAGCCAAGGACAGCTCTATGGCTACACCTTC	CASSQGQLYGYTF
TRBJ2-7	few	TRBV5-1	TRBD2	TGCGCCAGCAACCCGGGGGGTTCCTCCTACGAGCAGTACTTC	CASNPGGSSYEQYF
TRBJ1-5	-	TRBV20-1	TRBD1	TGCAGTGTCCGGACAGGGGGAAGTAGCAATCAGCCCCAGCATTTT	CSVRTGGSSNQPQHF
TRBJ2-7	-	TRBV24-1	TRBD2	TGTGCCACCGGTGGTAATAGCGGGGGGTGGAGGTCCTACGAGCAGTACTTC	CATGGNSGGWRSYEQYF
TRBJ2-1	-	TRBV24-1	TRBD1	TGTGCCACCAGTGGCTCCGGGACAGGGGCCCGAAATGAGCAGTTCTTC	CATSGSGTGARNEQFF
TRBJ2-1	few	TRBV10-3	TRBD2	TGTGCCATCAGAGGGACTAGCGGGAAGTACAATGAGCAGTTCTTC	CAIRGTSGKYNEQFF
TRBJ1-3	many	TRBV24-1	-	TGTGCCACCTCCTCTGGAAACACCATATATTTT	CATSSGNTIYF
TRBJ1-2	few	TRBV10-3	TRBD1	TGTGCCATCAGTGGTACAGGGGGCAATGGCTACACCTTC	CAISGTGGNGYTF
TRBJ2-1	-	TRBV15	TRBD2	TGTGCCACCAGCAGCTCAGTTACCTCCGGGACTAGCGGGGGGGCTAATGAGCAGTTCTTC	CATSSSVTSGTSGGANEQFF
TRBJ1-2	many	TRBV20-1	TRBD1	TGCAGTGCTAGAGTGTCCGGACAGGACTATGGCTACACCTTC	CSARVSGQDYGYTF
TRBJ1-6	-	TRBV20-1	-	TGCAGTGCTTCCCGACTAGCGGGGGACTCCTATAATTCACCCCTCCACTTT	CSASRLAGDSYNSPLHF
TRBJ2-7	few	TRBV15	TRBD1	TGTGCCACCAGCAGCTCCAGGTCGGGACAGGGTTTCCCCTACGAGCAGTACTTC	CATSSSRSGQGFPYEQYF
TRBJ2-3	-	TRBV20-1	-	TGCAGTGCTTTAGGAAAATACACAGATACGCAGTATTTT	CSALGKYTDTQYF
TRBJ2-7	-	TRBV20-1	TRBD2	TGCAGTGCTAGTTTGGTAGCGGGCTACGAGCAGTACTTC	CSASLVAGYEQYF